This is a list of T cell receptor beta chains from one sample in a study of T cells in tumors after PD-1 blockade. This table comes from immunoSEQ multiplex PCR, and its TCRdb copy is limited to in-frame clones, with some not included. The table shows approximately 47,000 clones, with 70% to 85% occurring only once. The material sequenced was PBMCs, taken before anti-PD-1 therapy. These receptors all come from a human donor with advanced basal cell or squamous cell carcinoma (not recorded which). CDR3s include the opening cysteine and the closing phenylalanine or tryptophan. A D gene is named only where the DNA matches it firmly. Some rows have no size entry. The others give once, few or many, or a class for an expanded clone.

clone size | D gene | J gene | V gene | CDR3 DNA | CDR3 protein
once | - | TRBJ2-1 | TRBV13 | TGTGCCAGCAGCTCGGGACTCCGGACGAATGAGCAGTTCTTC | CASSSGLRTNEQFF
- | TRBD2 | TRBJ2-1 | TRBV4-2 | TGTGCCAGCAGCCAGGTCAGACTAGCGCAGAATGAGCAGTTCTTC | CASSQVRLAQNEQFF
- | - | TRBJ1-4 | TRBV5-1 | TGCGCCAGCAACCTAGCCGGGGTATCTAATGAAAAACTGTTTTTT | CASNLAGVSNEKLFF
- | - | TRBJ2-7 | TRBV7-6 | TGTGCCAGCAGCCCTGGACAGAGCGAGCAGTACTTC | CASSPGQSEQYF
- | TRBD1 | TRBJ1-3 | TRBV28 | TGTGCCAGCAGGCCGACAGGGGGCCCTGGAAACACCATATATTTT | CASRPTGGPGNTIYF
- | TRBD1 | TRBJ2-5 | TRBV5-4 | TGTGCCAGCAGCTCGGACAGGGGATTACAAGAGACCCAGTACTTC | CASSSDRGLQETQYF
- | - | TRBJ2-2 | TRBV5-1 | TGCGCCAGCAGCCCGGACAGTCTCACCGGGGAGCTGTTTTTT | CASSPDSLTGELFF
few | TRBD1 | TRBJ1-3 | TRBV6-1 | TGTGCCAGCAGGACAGGGTCTGGAAACACCATATATTTT | CASRTGSGNTIYF
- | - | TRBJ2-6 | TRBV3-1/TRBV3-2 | TGTGCCAGCAGCCGGGACTCTGGGGCCAACGTCCTGACTTTC | CASSRDSGANVLTF
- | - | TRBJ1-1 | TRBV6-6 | TGTGCCAGCACCACCGGAGGGGGTCGGGCTGAAGCTTTCTTT | CASTTGGGRAEAFF
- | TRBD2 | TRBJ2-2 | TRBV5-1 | TGCGCCAGCACTCCCGGAGCTAGCGGGGCTGGGGAGCTGTTTTTT | CASTPGASGAGELFF
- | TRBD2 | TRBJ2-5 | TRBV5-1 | TGCGCCAGCAGCTTGGCTGCGGGGGGGCCGGAGACCCAGTACTTC | CASSLAAGGPETQYF
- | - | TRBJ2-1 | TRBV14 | TGTGCCAGCAGCCAAGTCAAGGGAAGGGGTGGCTCCTACAATGAGCAGTTCTTC | CASSQVKGRGGSYNEQFF
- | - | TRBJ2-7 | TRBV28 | TGTGCCAGCAGCGGCCACACTCTTTACGAGCAGTACTTC | CASSGHTLYEQYF
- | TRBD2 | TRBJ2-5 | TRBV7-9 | TGTGCCAGCAGCCCTACTAGCGGGGGGGCCGTGGAGACCCAGTACTTC | CASSPTSGGAVETQYF
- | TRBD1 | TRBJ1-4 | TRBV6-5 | TGTGCCAGCAGTCCTACGACAGGGAGGCGTGAAAAACTGTTTTTT | CASSPTTGRREKLFF
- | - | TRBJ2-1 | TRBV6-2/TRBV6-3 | TGTGCCAGCAGTTCCAGTACCCCGGGCGGTGAGCAGTTCTTC | CASSSSTPGGEQFF
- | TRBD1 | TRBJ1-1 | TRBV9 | TGTGCCAGCAGCCAGGGACAGTTGAACACTGAAGCTTTCTTT | CASSQGQLNTEAFF
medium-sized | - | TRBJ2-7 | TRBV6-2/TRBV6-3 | TGTGCCAGCAGTTACCCAAGTTTTGAGCAGTACTTC | CASSYPSFEQYF
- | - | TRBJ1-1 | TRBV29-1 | TGCAGCGTTTCAAGGGATGAAGCTTTCTTT | CSVSRDEAFF
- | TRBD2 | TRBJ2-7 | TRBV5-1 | TGCGCCAGCACGGGGTTAGCGGGAGCGAGGGAGCAGTACTTC | CASTGLAGAREQYF
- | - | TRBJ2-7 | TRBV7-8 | TGTGCCAGCAGCCAAACTCTGGGGGAGCAGTACTTC | CASSQTLGEQYF
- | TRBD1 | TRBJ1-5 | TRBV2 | TGTGCCAGCAGTGGACAGGGGGCGCGTAGCAATCAGCCCCAGCATTTT | CASSGQGARSNQPQHF